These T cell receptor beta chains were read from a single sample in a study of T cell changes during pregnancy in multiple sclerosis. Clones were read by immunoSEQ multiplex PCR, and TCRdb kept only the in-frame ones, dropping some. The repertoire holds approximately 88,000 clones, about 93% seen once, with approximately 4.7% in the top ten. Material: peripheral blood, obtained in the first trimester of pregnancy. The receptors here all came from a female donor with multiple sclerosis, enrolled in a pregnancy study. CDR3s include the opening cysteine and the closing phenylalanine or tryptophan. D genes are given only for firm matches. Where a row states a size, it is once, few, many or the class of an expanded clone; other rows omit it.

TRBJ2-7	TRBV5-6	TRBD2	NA	CASSWTSGDYEQYF	TGTGCCAGCAGCTGGACTAGCGGGGACTACGAGCAGTACTTC
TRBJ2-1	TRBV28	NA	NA	CASSSYNEQFF	TGTGCCAGCTCCTCTTACAATGAGCAGTTCTTC
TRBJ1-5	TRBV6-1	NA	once	CASRRQINSNQPQHF	TGTGCCAGCAGAAGACAGATCAATAGCAATCAGCCCCAGCATTTT
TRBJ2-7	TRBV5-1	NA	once	CASSKGRVEEQYF	TGCGCCAGCAGCAAGGGGCGCGTAGAGGAGCAGTACTTC
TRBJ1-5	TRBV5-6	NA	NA	CASSAGTLNQPQHF	TGTGCCAGCAGCGCCGGGACTCTCAATCAGCCCCAGCATTTT
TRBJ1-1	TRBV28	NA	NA	CASSTPQNTEAFF	TGTGCCAGCAGTACCCCACAGAACACTGAAGCTTTCTTT
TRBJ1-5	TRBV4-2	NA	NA	CASSQEGPPGGGQPQHF	TGTGCCAGCAGCCAAGAGGGGCCCCCGGGGGGAGGTCAGCCCCAGCATTTT
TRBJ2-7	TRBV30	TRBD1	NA	CAWSVETGGYEQYF	TGTGCCTGGAGTGTGGAGACAGGGGGTTACGAGCAGTACTTC
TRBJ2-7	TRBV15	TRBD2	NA	CATSRDGRGAYEQYF	TGTGCCACCAGCAGAGATGGGCGGGGGGCCTACGAGCAGTACTTC
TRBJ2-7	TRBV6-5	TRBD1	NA	CASTYVQGSPYEQYF	TGTGCCAGCACCTATGTACAGGGGTCCCCCTACGAGCAGTACTTC
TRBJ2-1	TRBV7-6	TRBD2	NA	CASRFTSGGAGYNEQFF	TGTGCCAGCAGGTTCACTAGCGGGGGGGCAGGGTACAATGAGCAGTTCTTC
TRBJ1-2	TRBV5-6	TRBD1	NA	CASSLGQTPNYGYTF	TGTGCCAGCAGCCTGGGACAGACCCCTAACTATGGCTACACCTTC
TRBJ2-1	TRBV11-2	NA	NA	CASSLYQTYNEQFF	TGTGCCAGCAGCTTATACCAGACCTACAATGAGCAGTTCTTC
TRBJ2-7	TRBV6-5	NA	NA	CASSLDSYEQYF	TGTGCCAGCAGCCTAGACAGCTACGAGCAGTACTTC
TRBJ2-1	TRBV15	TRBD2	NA	CATRTPGRAGDEQFF	TGTGCCACCCGTACACCAGGGAGAGCGGGGGATGAGCAGTTCTTC
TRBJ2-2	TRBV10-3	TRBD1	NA	CAISERTGTGELFF	TGTGCCATCAGTGAAAGGACAGGCACCGGGGAGCTGTTTTTT